This TCR beta chain was found in a study of shared clonotypes between healthy human individuals. Generated by immunoSEQ multiplex PCR, the TCRdb table keeps only in-frame clones and is missing some. This table holds about 670,000 clones, around 72% found once. Per germline, CDR1 KGHSH and CDR2 LQKENI. This CDR3 comprises 17 residues. Between the trimmed V and J ends, which lost 5 bases and 5 bases, there was a span of 21 bases. The gene calls are TRBV18 and TRBJ2-2; tentatively, D is TRBD2 (5 bases). The sequencing sample was made of memory CD4+ T cells sorted from blood. Subset indicated: CD45RA-negative fraction. The TCR was taken from a woman in her thirties in good health. Written as DNA, the CDR3 is TGTGCCAGCTCAGAAAACTGGGGAGTCATGGATACCGGGGAGCTGTTTTTT. Its translation: CASSENWGVMDTGELFF.